This note documents a single T cell receptor (beta chain) sequence. CDR1 and CDR2 from the germline V gene are SGDLS and YYNGEE. The V and J ends lost 4 bases and 7 bases respectively, with 12 bases between them. This CDR3 contains 13 residues. This sample stems from a study of shared clonotypes between healthy human individuals. Profiling relied on immunoSEQ multiplex PCR, and the TCRdb table lists in-frame clones only, not all of them. This sample has over a million clones, with 98% found just once. The sequence derives from a man younger than 45 in good health. The chain couples TRBV9 to TRBJ2-1; D unclear. The sample comprised naive CD4+ T cells sorted from blood. This sample's subset: CD45RA+ positively selected. CDR3 bases: TGTGCCAGCAGCAACCCCCCTTGGAATGAGCAGTTCTTC. This gives the protein CASSNPPWNEQFF.